A selection of T cell receptor beta chains follows, all from one sample in a study of CD8+ T cells in alopecia areata. Produced via immunoSEQ multiplex PCR; TCRdb's table is partial and in-frame only. The table lists about 190,000 clones, roughly three fifths of them singletons. The specimen comprised CD4+ T cells sorted from blood, sampled at week 4, from a patient treated with tofacitinib. These receptor sequences come from a human donor with alopecia areata. Each CDR3 is given without its conserved first and last residue.

j_call: TRBJ2-7
v_call: TRBV30
cdr3_aa: AWEQIRPGGFQYEQY

j_call: TRBJ1-2
v_call: TRBV7-2
cdr3_aa: ASSLIRDYGYT

j_call: TRBJ2-7
v_call: TRBV7-9
cdr3_aa: ASSLGGTQSYEQY

j_call: TRBJ2-3
v_call: TRBV7-8
cdr3_aa: ASSLAQGQTQY

j_call: TRBJ2-7
v_call: TRBV4-1
cdr3_aa: ASSQDGLSAGWYEQY

j_call: TRBJ2-7
v_call: TRBV7-6
cdr3_aa: ASSLELAGARYEQY

j_call: TRBJ1-2
v_call: TRBV6-5
cdr3_aa: ASSYSRGLYGYT

j_call: TRBJ2-6
v_call: TRBV29-1
cdr3_aa: SVEGTGGSGANVLT

j_call: TRBJ2-6
v_call: TRBV6-5
cdr3_aa: ASSMGGGANVLT

j_call: TRBJ2-7
v_call: TRBV7-2
cdr3_aa: ASTLPSRANEQY